The rows below give T cell receptor beta chains drawn from one sample of a study of T cells in localized non-small cell lung cancer. Using immunoSEQ multiplex PCR, the repertoire was profiled, and TCRdb retains in-frame clones only, with some absent. The data hold about 28,000 clones, with roughly 89% observed a single time. Sequenced here: peripheral blood, sampled before any cancer treatment. These TCRs come from a woman aged 18 to 55 with stage I lung adenocarcinoma. The conserved cysteine and the conserved F or W are not part of the CDR3 here. Fields, in order: D gene, clone size, J gene, V gene, CDR3 protein. D genes are given only for firm matches. Only part of the rows carry a size: once, few, many, or a class if the clone is expanded.

NA | NA | TRBJ2-3 | TRBV27 | ASRRRAGTDTQY
NA | NA | TRBJ1-3 | TRBV11-3 | ASSPEGFLSGNTIY
NA | NA | TRBJ2-1 | TRBV6-4 | ASSLAGQGGNEQF
TRBD1 | NA | TRBJ1-1 | TRBV9 | ASSVGGQGSEAF
NA | NA | TRBJ1-1 | TRBV7-2 | ASSLVGGAF
TRBD2 | NA | TRBJ2-1 | TRBV14 | ASSPLTSGSHNEQF
NA | NA | TRBJ1-1 | TRBV30 | AWSVVNTEAF
TRBD1 | NA | TRBJ1-1 | TRBV2 | ASRGQGAIEAF
NA | NA | TRBJ1-3 | TRBV2 | ASSPPDSSGNTIY
NA | few | TRBJ2-2 | TRBV5-4 | ASSLNVVGGELF